This T cell receptor (beta chain) was captured in a study of T cell clonotyping in hematopoietic cell transplantation. Study results and caveats: After transplant, recipient diversity fell while pathologically expanded clonotypes grew through day 180. Without cell sorting, CD4 versus CD8 contributions remain unresolved.

Germline CDR1 reads MDHEN; CDR2 reads SYDVKM. The CDR3 is made up of 16 amino acids. V trimming: 6 bases; J trimming: 2 bases; junction bases outside the gene matches: 13. This clone was counted between two and nine times. The antigen is unknown. Assay: immunoSEQ multiplex PCR; the TCRdb copy retains only in-frame clones and omits some. The sample has some 11,000 clones, about half seen once. The TCR comes from a male patient aged 50 to 59 who had an allogeneic stem cell transplant from an unrelated donor, so the T cells may come from the graft donor. Some clones in this sample may be carry-over from other donors' samples. The V call is TRBV28, the J call TRBJ2-7; TRBD2 matches at 7 bases. Material: PBMCs, obtained 30 days after allogeneic stem cell transplant. CDR3 protein: CASSPRGGSTAYEQYF. CDR3 sequence (DNA): TGTGCCAGCAGCCCAAGGGGAGGGAGTACTGCCTACGAGCAGTACTTC.